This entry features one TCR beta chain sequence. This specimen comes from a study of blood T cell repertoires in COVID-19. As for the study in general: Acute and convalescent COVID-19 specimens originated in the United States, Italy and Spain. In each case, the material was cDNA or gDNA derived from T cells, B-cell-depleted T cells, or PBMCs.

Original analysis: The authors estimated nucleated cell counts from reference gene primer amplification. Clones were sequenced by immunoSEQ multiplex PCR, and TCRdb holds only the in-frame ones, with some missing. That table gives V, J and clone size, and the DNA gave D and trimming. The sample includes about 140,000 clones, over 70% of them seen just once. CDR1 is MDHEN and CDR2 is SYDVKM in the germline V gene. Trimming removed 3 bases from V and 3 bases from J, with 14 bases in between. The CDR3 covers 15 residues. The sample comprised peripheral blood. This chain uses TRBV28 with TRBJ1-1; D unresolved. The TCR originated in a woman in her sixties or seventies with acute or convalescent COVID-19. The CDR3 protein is CASSLDSLGDTEAFF. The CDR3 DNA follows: TGTGCCAGCAGTTTGGACTCGCTTGGGGACACTGAAGCTTTCTTT.